These T cell receptor beta chains were read from a single sample in a study of T-cell memory formation after mild COVID-19. TCRdb independently ran MiXCR on the 5' RACE reads; one entry per CDR3 protein. Of fewer than 700,000 distinct CDR3 sequences in the sample, about 20% are singletons; the top ten hold roughly 8.3%. Sequenced sample: PBMCs or a T cell subset sorted from them (not recorded which). The origin of the receptors is an adult woman who had mild COVID-19 (a few samples of this study predate the infection). Cell type and time point are not known. The CDR3 runs from the conserved cysteine through the conserved F or W. A D gene is named only where the DNA matches it firmly. Part of the rows lack a size; the others show once, few, many or a class for expanded clones.

J,V,size,D,CDR3,DNA
TRBJ2-5,TRBV5-1,.,.,CASSLGSDETQYF,TGCGCCAGCAGCTTGGGTAGCGATGAGACCCAGTACTTC
TRBJ2-7,TRBV4-1,.,.,CASLGQSYEQYF,TGCGCCAGCTTAGGACAGTCCTACGAGCAGTACTTC
TRBJ2-7,TRBV5-1,many,TRBD2,CASSLELAGVGEQYF,TGCGCCAGCAGCTTGGAGCTAGCGGGAGTCGGCGAGCAGTACTTC
TRBJ2-3,TRBV18,.,.,CASSPATSSTDTQYF,TGTGCCAGCTCACCCGCTACTTCTAGCACAGATACGCAGTATTTT
TRBJ1-5,TRBV24-1,few,.,CATGESNQPQHF,TGTGCCACCGGGGAAAGCAATCAGCCCCAGCATTTT
TRBJ2-7,TRBV7-2,few,TRBD2,CASSPGREGLWPIYEQYF,TGTGCCAGCAGCCCCGGGCGGGAGGGCCTATGGCCCATCTACGAGCAGTACTTC
TRBJ1-5,TRBV12-3/TRBV12-4,few,.,CASSLGGLNQPQHF,TGTGCCAGCAGTTTAGGGGGGCTCAATCAGCCCCAGCATTTT
TRBJ2-7,TRBV7-3,few,.,CASSLTAGGDYEQYF,TGTGCCAGCAGCTTAACAGCGGGCGGCGACTACGAGCAGTACTTC
TRBJ1-5,TRBV6-6,few,.,CASSYSSNRRAGNQPQHF,TGTGCCAGCAGTTACTCGTCGAACAGGCGAGCGGGCAATCAGCCCCAGCATTTT
TRBJ2-1,TRBV6-5,.,.,CASMEGPKYNEQFF,TGTGCCAGCATGGAGGGGCCGAAGTACAATGAGCAGTTCTTC
TRBJ1-2,TRBV29-1,many,TRBD1,CSVGRTGATRGYTF,TGCAGCGTTGGAAGGACAGGGGCTACTCGGGGCTACACCTTC
TRBJ2-5,TRBV4-2,.,TRBD2,CASSQVSSGTGETQYF,TGTGCCAGCAGCCAAGTATCGAGCGGGACGGGGGAGACCCAGTACTTC
TRBJ1-2,TRBV10-3,few,.,CAILRDSGTENYGYTF,TGTGCCATCCTAAGGGATTCCGGGACTGAGAACTATGGCTACACCTTC
TRBJ2-7,TRBV20-1,.,.,CSALRTGYEQYF,TGCAGTGCTCTCAGGACGGGATACGAGCAGTACTTC
TRBJ2-2,TRBV20-1,many,.,CSARSPSGTHTGELFF,TGCAGTGCTAGATCCCCTTCCGGGACACACACCGGGGAGCTGTTTTTT
TRBJ1-2,TRBV5-1,once,.,CASRASAALNYGYTF,TGCGCCAGCAGAGCTTCTGCGGCGTTGAACTATGGCTACACCTTC